Shown below are 16 T cell receptor beta chains from a single sample sequenced in a study of blood T cell repertoires in COVID-19. Sequencing was performed with immunoSEQ multiplex PCR; in TCRdb, only in-frame clones are kept and a portion is missing. The sample lists 350,000 to 400,000 clones, 80% to 90% occurring once. Sequencing was performed on PBMCs or T cells enriched from blood (not recorded which). These receptors were obtained from a man between 40 and 49 years old in a cohort exposed to, infected with or recovered from COVID-19 (not recorded which).

The genes are TRBV30 and TRBJ2-1, with TRBD2 identical over 11 bases. V gave up 2 bases and J gave up 2 bases; unmatched junction bases: 2. Germline CDR1 and CDR2: GTSNPN and SVGIG (reference sequence). The CDR3 length is 15 residues. The DNA of the CDR3 is TGTGCCTGGAGTTCGGGACTAGCGGCCTACAATGAGCAGTTCTTC. It specifies CAWSSGLAAYNEQFF.

CDR3 DNA: TGTGCCAGCAGTAGACGACAGGGGTCCTACGAGCAGTACTTC. As protein: CASSRRQGSYEQYF. V and J are TRBV2 and TRBJ2-7, with 8 bases that match TRBD1. CDR3 length equals 14 residues. Germline-derived CDR1 and CDR2 are SNHLY and FYNNEI. Germline trimming cut 5 bases from V and 1 base from J; bases unmatched to any gene: 4.

The chain joins TRBV6-5 to TRBJ1-5; no firm D call. Between the trimmed V and J ends, which lost 2 bases and 4 bases, there was a span of 9 bases. The CDR3 consists of 14 residues. Germline CDR1 MNHEY, CDR2 SVGAGI. The CDR3 region has the DNA TGTGCCAGCAGTTACATGGGCAGGAATCAGCCCCAGCATTTT. Its translation is CASSYMGRNQPQHF.

This chain joins TRBV27 and TRBJ2-7, with D tentatively TRBD1 (5 bases). The ends were cut back, 7 bases at V and 3 bases at J, with 7 bases in the middle. The length of the CDR3 is 11 residues. The germline V gene has CDR1 MNHEY and CDR2 SMNVEV (reference sequence). The CDR3, as DNA: TGTGCCAGCAACAGGATCTACGAGCAGTACTTC. Its translation is CASNRIYEQYF.

This clone was counted once. This chain joins TRBV9 and TRBJ2-2; D perhaps matches TRBD2 (5 bases). V was pared by 6 bases and J by 3 bases, with 15 bases between. CDR1 is SGDLS and CDR2 is YYNGEE in the germline V gene. This CDR3 is built from 15 residues. The CDR3 coding sequence is TGTGCCAGCACCCCGGGGTTATTGCACACCGGGGAGCTGTTTTTT. This translates into CASTPGLLHTGELFF.

The rearrangement links TRBV5-1 to TRBJ2-7; TRBD1 matches 7 bases. In germline, CDR1 is SGHRS, CDR2 YFSETQ. The CDR3 totals 17 residues. Trimming took 4 bases from V and 4 from J; bases not matched to a gene: 17. CDR3 protein: CASSLNLDRIISYEQYF. The CDR3 region has the DNA TGCGCCAGCAGCCTAAACTTGGACAGGATTATCTCTTACGAGCAGTACTTC.

This chain links TRBV28 with TRBJ1-6; possibly TRBD1 for D (6 bases). The CDR3 totals 16 residues. Trimming took off 7 bases at V and 6 bases at J, with 19 bases between the two ends. The germline V gene encodes CDR1 MDHEN and CDR2 SYDVKM. The CDR3 reads CASTLGGGGSNSPLHF. Written as DNA, the CDR3 is TGTGCCAGCACCCTGGGAGGGGGGGGGAGTAATTCACCCCTCCACTTT.

The V gene is TRBV2, the J gene TRBJ2-2, with 8 bases fitting TRBD1. The V gene's germline CDR1 is SNHLY and CDR2 FYNNEI. The junction had 12 bases not matched to a gene; V was cut back by 5 bases and J by 4 bases. The CDR3 loop spans 17 amino acids. CDR3 nucleotides: TGTGCCAGCAGTTCTTCCGGGACAGGACTCCTCACCGGGGAGCTGTTTTTT. Its protein product is CASSSSGTGLLTGELFF.

The V and J genes are TRBV3-1 (or the pseudogene TRBV3-2) and TRBJ2-3, with 10 bases lining up with TRBD2. Germline lookup yields CDR1 LGHDT and CDR2 YNNKEL (reference sequence). V lost 4 bases, J lost 4 bases, and 5 bases stayed unmatched. The CDR3 length is 15 residues. Here the CDR3 reads CASSPIAGGPDTQYF. The CDR3 coding sequence is TGTGCCAGCAGCCCGATAGCGGGAGGACCAGATACGCAGTATTTT.

The rearrangement uses TRBV18 and TRBJ2-1; 9 positions match TRBD1. CDR1 is KGHSH, CDR2 LQKENI, per germline. This CDR3 contains 16 residues. After removal of 3 bases from V and 2 bases from J, the junction contained 5 bases not matched to a gene. The CDR3 bases are TGTGCCAGCTCACCTACAGGACAGGGGACCTACAATGAGCAGTTCTTC. Its protein product is CASSPTGQGTYNEQFF.

The V and J genes are TRBV27 and TRBJ1-3, with D perhaps TRBD1 (5 bases). Trimming cost V 6 bases and J 0 bases, with 12 bases left between them. This CDR3 is built from 15 residues. The germline V gene encodes CDR1 MNHEY and CDR2 SMNVEV (reference sequence). The CDR3 nucleotides read TGTGCCAGCAGCTGGGACTTAAGCTCTGGAAACACCATATATTTT. It translates to CASSWDLSSGNTIYF.

The rearrangement links TRBV2 to TRBJ2-3, with 11 bases that match TRBD2. Germline assignment: CDR1 SNHLY and CDR2 FYNNEI. J gave up 0 bases and V 5 bases, and 4 bases lay outside the gene matches. The CDR3 spans 16 residues. The CDR3 region has the DNA TGTGCCAGCAGTCCTACTAGCGGGAGAAGCACAGATACGCAGTATTTT. Translated, it gives CASSPTSGRSTDTQYF.

The CDR3 nucleotides read TGTGCCACCTCCCTAGGACTCGCTTTCAATGAGCAGTTCTTC. Translated, it gives CATSLGLAFNEQFF. This chain uses TRBV15 with TRBJ2-1, with D possibly matching TRBD2 (5 bases). The V end was cut by 8 bases, the J end by 6 bases, with 17 bases between. The CDR3 covers 14 residues. Germline CDR1 and CDR2: LNHNV and YYDKDF (reference sequence).

The table lists this clone with a count of one. The gene calls are TRBV20-1 and TRBJ2-7, with a tentative D call TRBD2 (6 bases). Germline V gene lookup returns CDR1 DFQATT and CDR2 SNEGSKA (reference sequence). Deletions cut 3 bases from V and 6 bases from J, with 9 bases between. CDR3 length: 11 residues. CDR3 DNA sequence: TGCAGTGCTAGCGGGAGTCGCGAGCAGTACTTC. Protein product: CSASGSREQYF.

The rearrangement joins TRBV7-9 to TRBJ1-2; D possibly corresponds to TRBD1 (5 bases). The V end was cut by 1 base, the J end by 2 bases, with 5 bases between. This CDR3 has 13 amino acids. Germline loops: CDR1 SEHNR, CDR2 FQNEAQ (reference sequence). The CDR3 region is CASSLEGNYGYTF. The CDR3 DNA follows: TGTGCCAGCAGCTTAGAGGGGAACTATGGCTACACCTTC.

This clone has just a few counts. The V call is TRBV7-8, the J call TRBJ1-6, with D perhaps matching TRBD1 (5 bases). Looked up from germline, CDR1 is SGHVS and CDR2 is FQNEAQ. The CDR3 is 16 residues long. V shed 5 bases and J shed 0 bases, with 11 bases lying between them. CDR3 sequence (DNA): TGTGCCAGCAGCCTGGGACTTGCCTCCTATAATTCACCCCTCCACTTT. It codes for CASSLGLASYNSPLHF.